This T cell receptor beta chain was profiled in a study of CD8+ T cells in alopecia areata (dated by TCRdb to the late 2010s). About the investigation overall: The treated patients, all with moderate-to-severe alopecia areata, were enrolled in an open-label pilot trial of oral tofacitinib given at 5 to 10 mg twice daily. Tofacitinib was administered for 6 to 18 months, and 6 months of follow-up off drug were then conducted to assess delayed response and recurrence. In treated patients, disease severity was measured using the SALT score, which gives the percentage of scalp surface area affected. In both human patients and the C3H/HeJ mouse model, the study applied high-throughput TCRbeta sequencing to look at T cell clonal expansion in alopecia areata. Scalp tissue and sorted CD4+ and CD8+ peripheral blood T cells from patchy and totalis/universalis alopecia areata patients and from healthy controls were covered by human TCRbeta sequencing. Biopsies were taken from tofacitinib-treated patients at baseline and at 4 and 24 weeks of treatment, and a later scalp biopsy was taken in several of the tofacitinib-treated patients. Scalp clonality was compared across normal scalp (n=4), patchy alopecia areata scalp (n=8), and alopecia totalis/universalis scalp (n=8). The RNA source kit depended on sample type: the PAXgene miRNA kit for fixed scalp, the miRNeasy kit for PBMCs, and the RNeasy kit for mouse skin. immunoSEQ multiplex PCR using 35 Vbeta forward primers and 13 Jbeta reverse primers was used to amplify TCRbeta CDR3 regions. The study at large found these results: Compared with mice, TCR sequences shared between patients were less clear, possibly partly because of HLA diversity across the patient population. Unlike mouse skin, which is dominated by gammadelta T cells, normal human skin has resident alphabeta T cells that are also sequenced, and this complicates analysis of the scalp TCR repertoire. During tofacitinib treatment, many expanded lesional clones stuck around in both scalp and blood, and this persistence may partly explain why relapse happens after treatment is stopped. Tofacitinib significantly decreased scalp clonality and the number of expanded CD8+ clones among the top 100 scalp clones. Higher clonality and more expanded CD8+ clones were observed in lesional scalp than in normal scalp, particularly in alopecia totalis/universalis, a finding suggestive of antigenic drive. Because the treated cohort was small and had only one nonresponder, larger studies are needed to examine links between baseline CD8+ expansion and response.

Concerning this clone: What this receptor recognizes is not known. Base qualities are not provided; no much larger clone lies one nucleotide away.

Library generation was performed with the immunoSEQ multiplex PCR assay. For TCR sequencing, RNA was extracted from every sample and reverse transcribed into cDNA to serve as template. First-strand cDNA was synthesized using SuperScript III with a 2:1 mix of oligo-dT and random hexamers. A synthetic immune receptor repertoire was used to measure amplification bias, and any remaining bias was corrected computationally. Processing in the source paper ran as follows. Raw reads were preprocessed for error removal, and CDR3 was defined according to IMGT conventions as running from the conserved cysteine to phenylalanine. Clonality was computed as 1 minus the Shannon entropy, with the entropy normalized by log2 of the number of productive unique TCRs. CD4 or CD8 identity of scalp clones was inferred by cross-referencing scalp TCRbeta sequences with sorted blood CD4 and CD8 repertoires. Held by TCRdb, this immuneACCESS table contains in-frame sequences only and omits some clones. Under half of the omission traces to an unresolved V gene where checked; the cause of the rest is unknown. V and J calls and clone size come straight from that table; D and trimming were deduced from the DNA. Counted in this sample were some 100,000 clones; 44% of them appeared once. The top ten hold less than 20% of the sample.

The sample's time point label, in plain terms: about 25 weeks on oral tofacitinib. Read against the paper, the sample's treatment or condition label means: oral pan-JAK inhibitor, 5-10 mg twice daily. Peripheral blood and lesional scalp punch biopsies were obtained from patients with alopecia areata. PBMCs were separated by density centrifugation and stained for CD3, CD4 and CD8, after which CD4+ and CD8+ T cells were sorted on a FACSAria. The origin of this receptor is a human donor with alopecia areata. The specimen comprised CD8+ T cells sorted from blood, sampled at week 24, from a patient treated with tofacitinib.

The sequence in DNA is TGTGCCAGCAGCGTAGACGGGATGACTTACAATGAGCAGTTCTTC. Its translation reads: CASSVDGMTYNEQFF. Rearrangement joined TRBV9 to TRBJ2-1; tentative D gene TRBD2, with 5 bases matching. Counted from cysteine to phenylalanine, this CDR3 has 15 amino acids. Only the CDR3 region is kept as DNA, spanning 45 bases read in frame from base 1. V and J are truncated by 0 bases and 4 bases respectively, leaving an intervening sequence of 11 bases. CDR1 SGDLS and CDR2 YYNGEE were looked up in the germline V gene.